The 12 T cell receptor beta chains below come from one sample, sequenced in a study of monozygotic twins with inflammatory bowel disease. From the 5' RACE reads, TCRdb lists one entry per CDR3 protein and no DNA. In total, the table holds about 440,000 distinct CDR3 sequences. Sequenced: blood. Receptors originate from a human donor with ulcerative colitis or Crohn's disease, or a healthy co-twin of an affected twin (not recorded which).

This chain uses TRBV29-1 with TRBJ2-1; TCRdb gives TRBD2 as the D gene, but with no DNA this cannot be confirmed. CDR1 and CDR2 from the germline V gene are SQVTM and ANQGSEA. The CDR3 is made up of 15 amino acids. The CDR3 here is CSVRLLARSLDEQFF.

The chain combines TRBV27 with TRBJ2-1; absent DNA, TCRdb's TRBD1 call cannot be checked. CDR3 length equals 14 residues. Looked up from germline, CDR1 is MNHEY and CDR2 is SMNVEV (reference sequence). CDR3 region: CASSRDRGRNEQFF.

The chain recombines TRBV18 with TRBJ1-2; TCRdb returns TRBD1, unconfirmable since there is no DNA. Germline lookup yields CDR1 KGHSH and CDR2 LQKENI. This CDR3 is 14 amino acids long. This chain's CDR3 is CASSPTGGNYGYTF. Full variable domain (remainder filled in from reference TRBV18 and TRBJ1-2): NAGVMQNPRHLVRRRGQEARLRCSPMKGHSHVYWYRQLPEEGLKFMVYLQKENIIDESGMPKERFSAEFPKEGPSILRIQQVVRGDSAAYFCASSPTGGNYGYTFGSGTRLTVV.

V gene TRBV7-2 combines with J gene TRBJ2-1. The germline V gene encodes CDR1 SGHTA and CDR2 FQGNSA. The CDR3 loop spans 14 amino acids. CDR3 amino acids: CASSPRLPDNEQFF.

The chain recombines TRBV6-1 with TRBJ2-7; the TRBD2 assignment by TCRdb is unverifiable without DNA. Germline V gives CDR1 MNHNS, CDR2 SASEGT. The CDR3 totals 16 residues. The CDR3 loop is CASSRPLALANYEQYF.

This chain links TRBV10-3 with TRBJ2-2; TCRdb outputs TRBD2, but without DNA this stays unchecked. The CDR3 is 17 amino acids. The germline CDR1 and CDR2 sequences are ENHRY and SYGVKD. This CDR3 is CAISETAAGPITGELFF.

This chain joins TRBV30 and TRBJ2-1; the D call of TRBD1 rests on TCRdb alone, since no DNA is present to check it. This CDR3 has 15 amino acids. Germline-derived CDR1 and CDR2 are GTSNPN and SVGIG (reference sequence). The CDR3 protein is CAWSVPRGRRDEQFF.

V and J are TRBV5-1 and TRBJ1-1. The CDR3 has 14 amino acids. Germline V gene sequence: CDR1 SGHRS, CDR2 YFSETQ. CDR3 region: CASSLNAENTEAFF.

The chain joins TRBV19 to TRBJ2-7; the TCRdb D gene call, TRBD2, has no DNA to confirm it. The length of the CDR3 is 15 residues. The germline CDR1 and CDR2 sequences are LNHDA and SQIVND (reference sequence). CDR3 protein: CASRAEGGSSYEQYF.

The rearrangement joins TRBV20-1 to TRBJ1-1. This CDR3 region has 13 residues. CDR1 and CDR2 (germline): DFQATT, SNEGSKA (reference sequence). This CDR3 is CSARDRLNTEAFF.

The genes are TRBV7-2 and TRBJ2-7; checking the TCRdb D call of TRBD1 is not possible without DNA. CDR1 is SGHTA, CDR2 FQGNSA, per germline. This CDR3 contains 17 residues. Here the CDR3 reads CASRLPGNSRARYEQYF.

CDR3 sequence reads: CASSPQTGGTAGELFF. The chain employs TRBV7-3 and TRBJ2-2; no DNA is available, so the TRBD1 call from TCRdb remains unchecked. The germline CDR1 and CDR2 sequences are SGHTA and FQGTGA. This CDR3 spans 16 amino acids.